Below, one TCR beta chain is given with its context. Its antigen is unidentified. This CDR3 has 16 amino acids. The germline V gene has CDR1 SGHDN and CDR2 FVKESK. V lost 3 bases and J lost 4; bases outside the gene matches: 11. The data originate from a study of cytotoxic CD8 clonotypes in ibrutinib-treated CLL. Repertoires were generated with immunoSEQ multiplex PCR, while TCRdb's copy carries only in-frame clones and drops some. The sample includes 250,000 to 350,000 clones, around 77% of them seen just once. Study conclusions and caveats: There were few public clonotypes, and on treatment they contracted or stayed stable. An increase in clonality occurred at ibrutinib response, followed by a return toward baseline at progression. Relative to age-matched healthy donors, clonality at baseline was higher, and it tracked circulating CD8+ T-cell counts.

The receptor comes from a human donor with chronic lymphocytic leukemia. Source: PBMCs, taken at disease progression, from a patient treated with ibrutinib. The gene calls are TRBV14 and TRBJ1-2, with 7 bases identical to TRBD1. CDR3 amino acids: CASSQGTGTVSYGYTF. Written as DNA, the CDR3 is TGTGCCAGCAGCCAGGGTACTGGGACAGTTTCCTATGGCTACACCTTC.